The TCR beta chain under discussion was sequenced for a study of cytomegalovirus exposure and HLA in healthy donors. Study-wide results and caveats: Associated with cytomegalovirus, according to the listing, were 150 to 200 TCR beta chains.

The data were produced by immunoSEQ multiplex PCR, yet TCRdb's version contains in-frame clones alone and is incomplete. The sample consists of about 110,000 clones, around 89% of them appearing once. The CDR3 is made up of 13 amino acids. With 3 bases removed from V and 6 bases from J, the gap between germline ends came to 11 bases. Germline loops: CDR1 KGHSH, CDR2 LQKENI. A remark on this clone: As yet, its antigen is unknown.

The TCR comes from a woman in her 30s in good health and CMV-seropositive. The chain joins TRBV18 to TRBJ1-2, with a possible D match to TRBD1 (6 bases). Material for sequencing was PBMCs. CDR3 nucleotide sequence: TGTGCCAGCTCACCGACAGGTTTCGATGGCTACACCTTC. Residues: CASSPTGFDGYTF.